This T cell receptor beta chain was retrieved from a study of radiation and T cells in renal cell carcinoma. Turning to the study itself: Nephrectomy followed 15 Gy stereotactic body radiation by 4 weeks. Overall study results and limits: Baseline intratumoral clonotype presence is unknown without pretreatment biopsies. In blood, top tumor clones expanded by 2 weeks, shrinking by 4.

The time point denotes: baseline pretreatment blood. Treatment given: 15 Gy SBRT to primary tumor, nephrectomy 4 weeks later. Serial blood draws occurred at baseline and 2 and 4 weeks post-SBRT. Trimming cost V 2 bases and J 4 bases, with 8 bases left between them. CDR3 size: 13 residues. Germline V lookup: CDR1 SGHTA, CDR2 FQGTGA. TCRdb's table, derived via immunoSEQ multiplex PCR, lists solely in-frame clones and lacks some. The repertoire holds 90,000 to 95,000 clones, with approximately 83% as singletons. Notes on this clone: Antigen specificity is unknown.

The receptor comes from a man in his fifties or sixties with renal cell carcinoma. Source: blood, taken from a patient whose treatment included radiotherapy and nephrectomy. The chain carries TRBV7-3 and TRBJ2-5; D ambiguous. The CDR3 here is CASSLSVRETQYF. The CDR3, as DNA: TGTGCCAGCAGCTTATCGGTCCGAGAGACCCAGTACTTC.